Below are 7 T cell receptor beta chains sequenced from a single sample in a study of blood T cell repertoires in COVID-19 (dated by TCRdb to the early 2020s). Library prep was done by the immunoSEQ multiplex PCR assay. The table comes from immuneACCESS by way of TCRdb, which keeps in-frame sequences with V and J called. Part of the clones is missing from these tables; in studies checked, under half for an unresolved V gene and the rest for unknown reasons. The sample yields about 70,000 clones; approximately 85% were counted once. 5.1% of the sample is in the top ten clones. Input material: peripheral blood. The source is a man at least 80 years old with acute or convalescent COVID-19.

This chain joins TRBV3-1 (or the pseudogene TRBV3-2) and TRBJ2-7; the match to TRBD1 covers 8 bases. The germline gives CDR1 LGHDT, CDR2 YNNKEL (reference sequence). V lost 2 bases to trimming and J lost 2 bases; unmatched junction nucleotides: 2. The length of the CDR3 is 14 residues. Here the CDR3 reads CASSQTGGPYEQYF. CDR3 coding DNA: TGTGCCAGCAGCCAAACAGGGGGTCCCTACGAGCAGTACTTC.

The genes are TRBV7-2 and TRBJ2-7; D is perhaps TRBD1 (6 bases). Trimming removed 5 bases from V and 1 base from J, with 15 bases in between. The CDR3 loop spans 15 amino acids. Germline loops: CDR1 SGHTA, CDR2 FQGNSA. The CDR3 nucleotides read TGTGCCAGCAGCCCCGCAGCCGGACAGTCCTACGAGCAGTACTTC. This gives the protein CASSPAAGQSYEQYF.

Of note for this clone: The identical CDR3 is also encoded by other nucleotide sequences in the sample. The rearrangement joins TRBV11-2 to TRBJ2-7; possible D gene TRBD1, 5 bases. CDR3 length: 12 residues. V was clipped by 5 bases and J by 4 bases, with 9 bases between them. The V gene's germline CDR1 is SGHAT and CDR2 FQNNGV. The CDR3 protein is CASSRTGYEQYF. The CDR3 DNA reads TGTGCCAGCAGCCGCACAGGATACGAGCAGTACTTC.

The rearrangement uses TRBV14 and TRBJ2-1; weak D call: TRBD2 (5 bases). V was clipped by 1 base and J by 8 bases, with 18 bases between them. The length of the CDR3 is 16 residues. The germline V gene has CDR1 SGHDN and CDR2 FVKESK. The CDR3: CASSQGRGRTGDEQFF. The CDR3 nucleotides are TGTGCCAGCAGCCAAGGTCGGGGTCGAACCGGGGATGAGCAGTTCTTC.

The chain recombines TRBV6-2 or TRBV6-3 with TRBJ1-6, with a weak D call TRBD1 (5 bases). In germline, CDR1 is MNHEY, CDR2 SVGEGT. The CDR3 length is 15 residues. Deletions cut 5 bases from V and 6 bases from J, with 14 bases between. The CDR3 nucleotides read TGTGCCAGCAGTCGGGACTCCCCCCGTAATTCACCCCTCCACTTT. This sequence encodes CASSRDSPRNSPLHF.

The chain recombines TRBV6-2 or TRBV6-3 with TRBJ2-7; D is unresolved. CDR1 and CDR2 from the germline V gene are MNHEY and SVGEGT. Trimming pared 4 bases from V and 3 bases from J, leaving 7 bases between. This CDR3 has 12 residues. The CDR3 nucleotides read TGTGCCAGCAGTTGGCAGGTCTACGAGCAGTACTTC. Protein: CASSWQVYEQYF.

The V and J genes are TRBV24-1 and TRBJ2-7, with TRBD1 matching 8 bases. V trimming: 6 bases; J trimming: 3 bases; junction bases outside the gene matches: 3. The CDR3 length is 13 residues. Looked up from germline, CDR1 is KGHDR and CDR2 is SFDVKD. The CDR3 reads CATSMGQDYEQYF. The CDR3 DNA follows: TGTGCCACCAGTATGGGACAGGACTACGAGCAGTACTTC.